Below, 6 T cell receptor beta chains from the same sample are listed, as sequenced in a study of T-cell memory formation after mild COVID-19. TCRdb passed the 5' RACE reads through MiXCR, listing each CDR3 protein once. The sample has hundreds of thousands of distinct CDR3 sequences; 15% are singletons. Sequencing was performed on PBMCs or a T cell subset sorted from them (not recorded which). The receptors were gathered from an adult woman who had mild COVID-19 (a few samples of this study predate the infection). Cell type and time point are not known.

The chain has TRBV2 and TRBJ2-2; no firm D call. There are 13 residues in the CDR3. CDR1 SNHLY and CDR2 FYNNEI come from the germline V gene. V was trimmed by 7 bases and J by 5 bases, leaving 11 bases between them. The CDR3 reads CASNFVGTGELFF. The CDR3 bases are TGTGCCAGCAATTTTGTAGGGACCGGGGAGCTGTTTTTT.

J is TRBJ2-1 and V is TRBV5-1; a weak D match, TRBD2 (6 bases). From germline, CDR1 is SGHRS and CDR2 YFSETQ. The V end lost 0 bases, the J end lost 7 bases, and 14 bases lay between the germline ends. CDR3 length: 15 residues. CDR3 in amino acids: CASSLGTISKNEQFF. The CDR3 DNA is TGCGCCAGCAGCTTGGGGACTATCTCGAAAAATGAGCAGTTCTTC.

This clonotype was seen more than once but under ten times. The chain has TRBV5-6 and TRBJ2-7; D is tentatively TRBD1 or TRBD2 (5 bases each). The CDR3 is 16 residues long. V lost 0 bases and J 1 base, leaving 14 bases between the germline ends. CDR1 SGHDT and CDR2 YYEEEE come from the germline V gene. CDR3 bases: TGTGCCAGCAGCTTGGATCTGGGGGTAGTATCCTACGAGCAGTACTTC. Translating gives CASSLDLGVVSYEQYF.

This clonotype was seen only a few times. The chain joins TRBV5-1 to TRBJ1-1; no clear D. This CDR3 spans 14 amino acids. Trimming pared 0 bases from V and 4 bases from J, leaving 10 bases between. CDR1 and CDR2 (germline): SGHRS, YFSETQ. CDR3 sequence reads: CASSLAGGPTEAFF. As DNA, the CDR3 is TGCGCCAGCAGCTTGGCCGGAGGGCCCACTGAAGCTTTCTTT.

This clonotype was detected only a few times. The chain is built from TRBV5-1 and TRBJ2-5; tentatively, D is TRBD2 (5 bases). In germline, CDR1 is SGHRS, CDR2 YFSETQ. The CDR3 sequence is 13 residues long. Trimming left V 4 bases short and J 5 bases short, with 12 bases between. The CDR3 sequence is CASSPGGWETQYF. CDR3 coding DNA: TGCGCCAGCAGCCCCGGAGGATGGGAGACCCAGTACTTC.

This sequence joins TRBV7-8 and TRBJ1-1; D remains unclear. V lost 7 bases to trimming and J lost 2 bases, with 23 bases between them. CDR3 size: 17 residues. Germline V gives CDR1 SGHVS, CDR2 FQNEAQ. The CDR3 sequence: CASTPSLPNRGNTEAFF. The CDR3 DNA follows: TGTGCCAGCACCCCAAGCTTGCCAAACAGAGGAAACACTGAAGCTTTCTTT.